The 24 T cell receptor beta chains given below trace back to one sample, sequenced in a study of early T cells in non-severe SARS-CoV-2 infection. TCRdb processed the 5' RACE reads anew with MiXCR; each CDR3 protein has one entry. The data show over 85,000 distinct CDR3 sequences, about 12% seen once. Sequencing input: whole blood. The receptors come from an adult who was a healthcare worker with PCR-confirmed SARS-CoV-2 infection or an uninfected control (not recorded which).

The chain is built from TRBV7-2 and TRBJ2-1; the D gene is possibly TRBD2 (6 bases). Germline CDR1 and CDR2: SGHTA and FQGNSA. The CDR3 contains 14 residues. V was cut by 1 base and J by 9 bases, with 13 bases left in between. CDR3 amino acids: CASSLGLGSSEQFF. The CDR3, as DNA: TGTGCCAGCAGCTTAGGACTAGGCTCCAGTGAGCAGTTCTTC. The variable domain in full, with the rest retrieved from reference TRBV7-2 and TRBJ2-1, is GAGVSQSPSNKVTEKGKDVELRCDPISGHTALYWYRQSLGQGLEFLIYFQGNSAPDKSGLPSDRFSAERTGGSVSTLTIQRTQQEDSAVYLCASSLGLGSSEQFFGPGTRLTVL.

A word on this clonotype: A much larger clone is a single base away; this may be a read error. The chain employs TRBV18 and TRBJ2-1; D ambiguous. V shed 4 bases and J shed 3 bases, with 7 bases lying between them. The CDR3 sequence is 13 residues long. Germline V gene lookup returns CDR1 KGHSH and CDR2 LQKENI. The CDR3 DNA is TGTGCCAGCTCACGCGGTTGCTACAATGAGCAGTTCTTC. Protein: CASSRGCYNEQFF. Drawing the rest from reference TRBV18 and TRBJ2-1, the complete variable domain is NAGVMQNPRHLVRRRGQEARLRCSPMKGHSHVYWYRQLPEEGLKFMVYLQKENIIDESGMPKERFSAEFPKEGPSILRIQQVVRGDSAAYFCASSRGCYNEQFFGPGTRLTVL.

V and J are TRBV29-1 and TRBJ1-1; D might be TRBD1 (5 bases). The CDR3 length is 12 residues. Germline V gives CDR1 SQVTM, CDR2 ANQGSEA. Trimming removed 4 bases from V and 3 bases from J, with 9 bases in between. Here the CDR3 DNA reads TGCAGCGTTGTCTTGGGGGACACTGAAGCTTTCTTT. Its protein product is CSVVLGDTEAFF.

This clonotype was recorded many times. J is TRBJ2-3 and V is TRBV29-1; tentatively, D is TRBD1 or TRBD2 (5 bases each). The CDR3 is made up of 12 amino acids. CDR1 is SQVTM and CDR2 is ANQGSEA in the germline V gene. Trimming removed 7 bases from V and 6 bases from J, with 14 bases in between. The CDR3, as DNA: TGCAGCGGGACTCTAAAGGGGGATACGCAGTATTTT. This encodes CSGTLKGDTQYF.

This clonotype was seen ten or more times. The chain employs TRBV12-3 or TRBV12-4 and TRBJ2-2, with D perhaps matching TRBD2 (7 bases). V was pared by 2 bases and J by 3 bases, with 10 bases between. The CDR3 contains 15 residues. The DNA for the CDR3 is TGTGCCAGCAGTTTACGGGGGGCGTACACCGGGGAGCTGTTTTTT. This codes for CASSLRGAYTGELFF.

This clonotype appeared a few times. V is TRBV11-2 and J is TRBJ2-5; tentatively, D is TRBD2 (6 bases). CDR1 and CDR2 (germline): SGHAT, FQNNGV. The CDR3 length is 16 residues. V lost 2 bases to trimming and J lost 5 bases, with 18 bases between them. The CDR3 DNA sequence: TGTGCCAGCAGCTTACAGTACGCGGAGGAGGGGGAGACCCAGTACTTC. It is translated as CASSLQYAEEGETQYF.

This clonotype has more than one count but fewer than ten. The rearrangement joins TRBV3-1 to TRBJ2-7, with TRBD2 matching over 12 bases. Germline CDR1 LGHDT, CDR2 YNNKEL (reference sequence). J lost 3 bases, V lost 1 base, and 1 base had no gene match. This CDR3 has 15 amino acids. In nucleotides, the CDR3 is TGTGCCAGCAGCCAAGGACTAGCGGGAGTCTACGAGCAGTACTTC. Amino acid sequence: CASSQGLAGVYEQYF.

This sequence joins TRBV28 and TRBJ2-7; tentatively, D is TRBD1 (6 bases). V lost 3 bases and J 2 bases, leaving 11 bases between the germline ends. The CDR3 is 14 residues long. CDR1 and CDR2 (germline): MDHEN, SYDVKM. The CDR3 region is CASSFSGQAYEQYF. CDR3 DNA: TGTGCCAGCAGTTTTTCGGGACAAGCCTACGAGCAGTACTTC. The whole variable domain, remainder taken from reference TRBV28 and TRBJ2-7, is DVKVTQSSRYLVKRTGEKVFLECVQDMDHENMFWYRQDPGLGLRLIYFSYDVKMKEKGDIPEGYSVSREKKERFSLILESASTNQTSMYLCASSFSGQAYEQYFGPGTRLTVT.

This clonotype appeared many times. The rearrangement joins TRBV10-1 to TRBJ2-2; D call uncertain. The CDR3 is 14 residues long. CDR1 and CDR2 (germline): WNHNN, SYGVQD (reference sequence). With 7 bases removed from V and 1 base from J, the gap between germline ends came to 10 bases. CDR3 protein: CASTPTGNTGELFF. CDR3 DNA: TGCGCCAGCACTCCAACGGGGAACACCGGGGAGCTGTTTTTT.

Ten or more counts support this clonotype. The rearrangement links TRBV29-1 to TRBJ1-1; D might be TRBD1 (5 bases). V lost 7 bases to trimming and J lost 0 bases, with 9 bases between them. Germline V gives CDR1 SQVTM, CDR2 ANQGSEA. The CDR3 loop spans 12 amino acids. CDR3 coding DNA: TGCAGCGGCCTACAGGTGAACACTGAAGCTTTCTTT. It is translated as CSGLQVNTEAFF. The full variable domain, its missing parts supplied by reference TRBV29-1 and TRBJ1-1, is SAVISQKPSRDICQRGTSLTIQCQVDSQVTMMFWYRQQPGQSLTLIATANQGSEATYESGFVIDKFPISRPNLTFSTLTVSNMSPEDSSIYLCSGLQVNTEAFFGQGTRLTVV.

The CDR3, as DNA: TGTGCCAGCAGTCCCTACCCCTCGGGACTCGGCTCCTACAATGAGCAGTTCTTC. Protein sequence: CASSPYPSGLGSYNEQFF. The chain carries TRBV28 and TRBJ2-1, with a possible D match to TRBD2 (6 bases). This CDR3 has 18 amino acids. Germline CDR1 is MDHEN and CDR2 is SYDVKM. The V gene lost 5 bases and the J gene lost 0 bases, with 20 bases spanning the gap.

The gene calls are TRBV6-1 and TRBJ1-2; no firm D call. Germline V gene data show CDR1 as MNHNS and CDR2 as SASEGT. V was shortened by 11 bases and J by 5 bases, with 6 bases between the two germline ends. This CDR3 region has 9 residues. This CDR3 reads CACGYGYTF. The CDR3 DNA follows: TGTGCCTGTGGATATGGCTACACCTTC.

There are a few counts of this clonotype. The chain has TRBV3-1 and TRBJ2-2; D ambiguous. V was cut by 1 base and J by 7 bases, with 10 bases left in between. The CDR3 has 14 amino acids. Germline V lookup: CDR1 LGHDT, CDR2 YNNKEL (reference sequence). CDR3 in DNA: TGTGCCAGCAGCCAAGGTCCTAGTAGCGGGGAGCTGTTTTTT. This gives the protein CASSQGPSSGELFF.

CDR3 DNA: TGTGCCAGCAGGTCAGACAGGCTCTTTCGTGGCACTGAAGCTTTCTTT. Amino acid sequence: CASRSDRLFRGTEAFF. This chain joins TRBV28 and TRBJ1-1, with a possible D match to TRBD1 (6 bases). CDR3 size: 16 residues. Germline lookup yields CDR1 MDHEN and CDR2 SYDVKM. V was shortened by 6 bases and J by 4 bases, with 21 bases between the two germline ends.

In this sample, this clonotype turned up many times. The chain uses TRBV7-2 and TRBJ2-7, with TRBD2 identical over 13 bases. The trim removed 6 bases at V and 7 bases at J, leaving 6 bases unmatched. The CDR3 length is 14 residues. The germline CDR1 and CDR2 sequences are SGHTA and FQGNSA. Written as DNA, the CDR3 is TGTGCCAGCAGGACCGGGACTAGCGGGATAGAGCAGTACTTC. It encodes CASRTGTSGIEQYF. Full variable domain (outside the CDR3, taken from reference TRBV7-2 and TRBJ2-7): GAGVSQSPSNKVTEKGKDVELRCDPISGHTALYWYRQSLGQGLEFLIYFQGNSAPDKSGLPSDRFSAERTGGSVSTLTIQRTQQEDSAVYLCASRTGTSGIEQYFGPGTRLTVT.

The sample holds many counts of this clonotype. V gene TRBV13 combines with J gene TRBJ2-7; D is possibly TRBD2 (5 bases). The CDR3 runs to 14 residues. The V gene lost 2 bases and the J gene lost 5 bases, with 13 bases spanning the gap. Germline CDR1 and CDR2: PRHDT and FYEKMQ (reference sequence). The CDR3 loop is CASSLIRVRDEQYF. The CDR3 nucleotides read TGTGCCAGCAGCTTAATACGGGTGAGGGACGAGCAGTACTTC.

This clonotype showed up many times. The chain couples TRBV20-1 to TRBJ2-7; the D gene is possibly TRBD2 (6 bases). Germline assignment: CDR1 DFQATT and CDR2 SNEGSKA (reference sequence). Trimming cost V 2 bases and J 3 bases, with 17 bases left between them. CDR3 length equals 15 residues. The CDR3 loop reads CSARSKFSGVYEQYF. The CDR3, as DNA: TGCAGTGCTAGATCCAAATTTAGCGGCGTCTACGAGCAGTACTTC.

The chain links TRBV5-6 to TRBJ1-4, with 9 bases lining up with TRBD1. There are 15 residues in the CDR3. CDR1 and CDR2 (germline): SGHDT, YYEEEE. Unmatched junction bases numbered 10, after V lost 3 bases and J lost 10 bases. DNA of the CDR3: TGTGCCAGCAGCTCCCCGGGACAGGGCGACGGAAAACTGTTTTTT. It translates to CASSSPGQGDGKLFF.

There are a few counts of this clonotype. V usage is TRBV28 and J usage is TRBJ2-5; D is uncertain. Germline CDR1 MDHEN, CDR2 SYDVKM. This CDR3 comprises 14 residues. The ends were cut back, 2 bases at V and 2 bases at J, with 9 bases in the middle. The CDR3 DNA reads TGTGCCAGCAGTTTAAGGGATGGGCAAGAGACCCAGTACTTC. Its translation is CASSLRDGQETQYF.

The chain employs TRBV28 and TRBJ1-1; 7 bases map to TRBD1. Germline loops: CDR1 MDHEN, CDR2 SYDVKM. The CDR3 runs to 13 residues. V dropped 2 bases and J dropped 6; count of bases not matched to a gene: 3. The chain's CDR3 is CASSLRQGSEAFF. The DNA for the CDR3 is TGTGCCAGCAGTTTAAGACAGGGATCTGAAGCTTTCTTT.

The gene calls are TRBV7-8 and TRBJ2-2; D is unclear. Germline CDR1 reads SGHVS; CDR2 reads FQNEAQ. V lost 0 bases to trimming and J lost 7 bases, with 12 bases between them. The CDR3 is made up of 15 amino acids. The DNA of the CDR3 is TGTGCCAGCAGCTTAGCCAGGAACTGGAACGGGGAGCTGTTTTTT. This encodes CASSLARNWNGELFF.

With regard to this clonotype: Mismatch with germline at one junction end may stem from a read error. This chain connects TRBV11-2 to TRBJ2-3; D call uncertain. Germline V CDR1 and CDR2: SGHAT, FQNNGV. The CDR3 totals 15 residues. CDR3 sequence reads: CGSSTQPQVADTQYF. The CDR3 DNA reads as TGTGGCAGCAGCACGCAGCCCCAAGTAGCAGATACGCAGTATTTT.

The table lists this clonotype with many counts. This chain uses TRBV24-1 with TRBJ2-3; D uncertain. V was shortened by 2 bases and J by 3 bases, with 11 bases between the two germline ends. The CDR3 runs to 15 residues. Germline CDR1 and CDR2: KGHDR and SFDVKD. This chain's CDR3 is CATSDSDLRTDTQYF. CDR3 bases: TGTGCCACCAGTGATTCGGACCTTCGGACAGATACGCAGTATTTT.

The chain has TRBV6-5 and TRBJ2-7, with D possibly TRBD2 on 5 matching bases. The ends were cut back, 2 bases at V and 0 bases at J, with 11 bases in the middle. Germline V gene lookup returns CDR1 MNHEY and CDR2 SVGAGI. This CDR3 has 15 amino acids. CDR3 sequence reads: CASSYQAGSSYEQYF. In nucleotides, the CDR3 is TGTGCCAGCAGTTACCAGGCGGGTTCCTCCTACGAGCAGTACTTC.